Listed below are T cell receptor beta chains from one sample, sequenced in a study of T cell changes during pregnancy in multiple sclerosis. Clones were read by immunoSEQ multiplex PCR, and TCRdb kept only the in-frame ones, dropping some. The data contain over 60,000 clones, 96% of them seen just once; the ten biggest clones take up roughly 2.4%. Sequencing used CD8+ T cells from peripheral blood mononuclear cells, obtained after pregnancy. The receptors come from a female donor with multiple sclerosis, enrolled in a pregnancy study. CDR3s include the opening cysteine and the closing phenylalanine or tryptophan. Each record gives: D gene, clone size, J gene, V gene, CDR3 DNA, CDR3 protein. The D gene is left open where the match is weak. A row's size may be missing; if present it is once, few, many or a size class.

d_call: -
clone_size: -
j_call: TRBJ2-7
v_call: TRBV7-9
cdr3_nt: TGTGCCAGCAGCCCGTCCGTCCCCTCCTACGAGCAGTACTTC
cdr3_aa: CASSPSVPSYEQYF

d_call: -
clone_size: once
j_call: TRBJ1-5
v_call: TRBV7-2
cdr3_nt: TGTGCCAGCAGCACCGTCCCGTGGGAGTGGGATAGCAATCAGCCCCAGCATTTT
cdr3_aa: CASSTVPWEWDSNQPQHF

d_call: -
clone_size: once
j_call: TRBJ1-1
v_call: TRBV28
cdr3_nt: TGTGCCAGCAGCCGCGAAGGGGCCACTGAAGCTTTCTTT
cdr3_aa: CASSREGATEAFF

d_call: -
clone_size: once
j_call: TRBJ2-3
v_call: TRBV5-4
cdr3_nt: TGTGCCAGCAAAATACAGGGTGGGGGAGAAGATACGCAGTATTTT
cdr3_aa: CASKIQGGGEDTQYF

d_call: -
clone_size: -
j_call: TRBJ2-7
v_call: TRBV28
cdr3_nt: TGTGCCAGCTCCCCCCGGGGGGCCTTGGGCTCCTACGAGCAGTACTTC
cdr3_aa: CASSPRGALGSYEQYF

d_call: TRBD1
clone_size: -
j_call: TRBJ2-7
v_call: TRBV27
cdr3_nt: TGTGCCAGCAGTGAAACCGGGACAGGGTTCTACGAGCAGTACTTC
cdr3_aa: CASSETGTGFYEQYF

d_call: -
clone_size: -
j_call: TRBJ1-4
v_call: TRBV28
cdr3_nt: TGTGCCAGCAGTTTGCCAGGAGAAAAACTGTTTTTT
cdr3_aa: CASSLPGEKLFF

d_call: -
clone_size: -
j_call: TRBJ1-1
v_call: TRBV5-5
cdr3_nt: TGTGCCAGCAGCTCGAGGACTGAAGCTTTCTTT
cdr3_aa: CASSSRTEAFF

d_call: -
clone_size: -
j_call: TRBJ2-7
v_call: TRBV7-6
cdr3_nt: TGTGCCAGCAGCCAAAGGGCGGGACGTGACGAGCAGTACTTC
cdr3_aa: CASSQRAGRDEQYF

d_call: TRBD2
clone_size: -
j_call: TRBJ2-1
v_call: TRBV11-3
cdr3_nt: TGTGCCAGCAGCTTAGGGTCCCTAACTAGCGGGAGTGATAAGCAGTTCTTC
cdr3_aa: CASSLGSLTSGSDKQFF

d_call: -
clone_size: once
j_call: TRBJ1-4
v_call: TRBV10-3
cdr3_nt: TGTGCCATCAGTATGGGAGGTGAAGAACTGTTTTTT
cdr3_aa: CAISMGGEELFF

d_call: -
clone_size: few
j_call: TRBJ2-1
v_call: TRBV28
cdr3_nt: TGTGCCTCGTACGGGAGTGACTCCTACAATGAGCAGTTCTTC
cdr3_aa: CASYGSDSYNEQFF

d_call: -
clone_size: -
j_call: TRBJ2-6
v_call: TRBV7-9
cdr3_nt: TGTGCCATCCGGATGCAGGGGACCGGGGCCAACGTCCTGACTTTC
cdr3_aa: CAIRMQGTGANVLTF

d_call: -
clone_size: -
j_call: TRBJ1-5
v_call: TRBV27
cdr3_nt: TGTGCCAGCAGTTTACCCGGGAGCAATCAGCCCCAGCATTTT
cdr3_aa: CASSLPGSNQPQHF

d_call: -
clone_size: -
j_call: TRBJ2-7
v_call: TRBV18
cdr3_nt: TGTGCCAGCTCATTCGGTACGTCATACGAGCAGTACTTC
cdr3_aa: CASSFGTSYEQYF

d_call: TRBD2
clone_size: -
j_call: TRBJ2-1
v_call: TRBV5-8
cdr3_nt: TGTGCCAGCAGCGCGGGACTAGCTGGTGAGCAGTTCTTC
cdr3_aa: CASSAGLAGEQFF

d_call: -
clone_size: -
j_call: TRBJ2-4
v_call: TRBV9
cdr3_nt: TGTGCCAGCAGCGTAGCCGGGGGAGTGGACATTCAGTACTTC
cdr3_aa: CASSVAGGVDIQYF

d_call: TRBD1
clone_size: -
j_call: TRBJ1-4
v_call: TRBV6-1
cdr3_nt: TGTGCCAGCAGTGACCTGGGACAGTCAAATGAAAAACTGTTTTTT
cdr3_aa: CASSDLGQSNEKLFF

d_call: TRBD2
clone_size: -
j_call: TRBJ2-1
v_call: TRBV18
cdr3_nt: TGTGCCAGCTCAGCTATTACTAGCGACCCCTACAATGAGCAGTTCTTC
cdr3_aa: CASSAITSDPYNEQFF

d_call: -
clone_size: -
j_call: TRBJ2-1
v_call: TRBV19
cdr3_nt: TGTGCCAGTGCTTATACCGGCTCCTACAATGAGCAGTTCTTC
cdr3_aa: CASAYTGSYNEQFF

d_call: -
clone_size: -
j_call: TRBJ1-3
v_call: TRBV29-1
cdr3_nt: TGCAGCGCCGACAGCTTTCGAGACACCATATATTTT
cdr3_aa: CSADSFRDTIYF

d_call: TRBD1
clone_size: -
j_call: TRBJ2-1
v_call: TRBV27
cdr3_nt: TGTGCCAGCAGTTTGGGACAGCCTAATGAGCAGTTCTTC
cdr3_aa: CASSLGQPNEQFF

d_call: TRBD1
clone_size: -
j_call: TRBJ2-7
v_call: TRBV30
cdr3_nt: TGTGCCTGGGCACCGGGACAGGGACTCCACGAGCAGTACTTC
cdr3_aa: CAWAPGQGLHEQYF

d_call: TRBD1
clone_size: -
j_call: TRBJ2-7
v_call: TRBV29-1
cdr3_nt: TGCAGCGTTGAAACGGGACAGGGCCCAAGCTCCTACGAGCAGTACTTC
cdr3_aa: CSVETGQGPSSYEQYF

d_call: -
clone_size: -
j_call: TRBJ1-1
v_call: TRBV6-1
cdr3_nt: TGTGCCAGCAGTGAATTGAGGTTTTCGAACACTGAAGCTTTCTTT
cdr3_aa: CASSELRFSNTEAFF

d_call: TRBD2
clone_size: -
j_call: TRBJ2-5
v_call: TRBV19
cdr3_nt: TGTGCCAGTAGCCCAGGGATAGCGGGAGTGAGGGAGACCCAGTACTTC
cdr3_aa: CASSPGIAGVRETQYF

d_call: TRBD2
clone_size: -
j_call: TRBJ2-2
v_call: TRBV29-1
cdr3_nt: TGCAGCGTTGAAGAAACTAGCGCGTTCACCGGGGAGCTGTTTTTT
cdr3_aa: CSVEETSAFTGELFF

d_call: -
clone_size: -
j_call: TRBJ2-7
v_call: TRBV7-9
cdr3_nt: TGTGCCAGCAGCTTTGCCGGGGAATTCGAGCAGTACTTC
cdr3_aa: CASSFAGEFEQYF

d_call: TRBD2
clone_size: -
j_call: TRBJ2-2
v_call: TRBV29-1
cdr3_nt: TGCAGCGGACTAGCGGAGAACACCGGGGAGCTGTTTTTT
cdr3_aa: CSGLAENTGELFF

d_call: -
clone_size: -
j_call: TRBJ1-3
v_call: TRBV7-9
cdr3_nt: TGTGCCAGCAGCCAGACAGACTCTGGAAACACCATATATTTT
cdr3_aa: CASSQTDSGNTIYF

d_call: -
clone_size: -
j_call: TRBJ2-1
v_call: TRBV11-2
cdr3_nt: TGTGCCAGCGAGCCAGGAAACAATGAGCAGTTCTTC
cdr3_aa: CASEPGNNEQFF

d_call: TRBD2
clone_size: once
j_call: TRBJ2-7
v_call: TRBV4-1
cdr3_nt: TGCGCCAGCAGCCAGATTCTAGCGGGGGATTACGAGCAGTACTTC
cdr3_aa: CASSQILAGDYEQYF

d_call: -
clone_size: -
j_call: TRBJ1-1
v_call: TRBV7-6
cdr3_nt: TGTGCCAGCAGCTTAGGAACTTTGCCGTTCACTGAAGCTTTCTTT
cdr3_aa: CASSLGTLPFTEAFF

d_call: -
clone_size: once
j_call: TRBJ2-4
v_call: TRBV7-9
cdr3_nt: TGTGCCAGCAGCGCTGGCGGGGTGTTAAACATTCAGTACTTC
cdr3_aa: CASSAGGVLNIQYF

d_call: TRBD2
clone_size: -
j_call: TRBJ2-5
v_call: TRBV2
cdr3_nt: TGTGCCACAAGACTAGCGGGAGGAGGGCAAGAGACCCAGTACTTC
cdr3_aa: CATRLAGGGQETQYF

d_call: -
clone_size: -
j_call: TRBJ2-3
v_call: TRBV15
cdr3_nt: TGTGCCACCAGCAACCACAGGGACAGCACAGATACGCAGTATTTT
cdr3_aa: CATSNHRDSTDTQYF

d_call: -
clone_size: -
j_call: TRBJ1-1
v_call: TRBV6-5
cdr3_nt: TGTGCCAGCACCGACGAGGGAGACACTGAAGCTTTCTTT
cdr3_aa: CASTDEGDTEAFF

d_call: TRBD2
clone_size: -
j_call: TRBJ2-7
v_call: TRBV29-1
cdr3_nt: TGCAGCGTTGAGGTAGCGGGACGGCTCTACGAGCAGTACTTC
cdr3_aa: CSVEVAGRLYEQYF